The 31 T cell receptor beta chains below were found in one sample sequenced in a study of OX40 agonist ivuxolimab in advanced cancers. Method: immunoSEQ multiplex PCR; TCRdb's copy keeps in-frame clones and lacks some. The sample contains about 78,000 clones, approximately 90% of which appear only once. This specimen consisted of CD4+ or CD8+ T cells sorted from blood, obtained in a trial of the OX40 agonist ivuxolimab. These receptor sequences come from an adult with an advanced solid tumor such as melanoma, head and neck, liver or kidney cancer.

This clone was observed once. J is TRBJ2-7 and V is TRBV5-1; no clear D gene. CDR3 length: 16 amino acids. CDR1 is SGHRS and CDR2 is YFSETQ in the germline V gene. The V gene lost 0 bases and the J gene lost 5 bases, with 18 bases spanning the gap. CDR3 sequence (DNA): TGCGCCAGCAGCTTGGCGAAGGCAACCGCTTCCAACGAGCAGTACTTC. Residues: CASSLAKATASNEQYF.

Of note for this clone: The junction shows a germline mismatch at one end, possibly a read error. At the DNA level, this CDR3 is encoded by other sequences in the same sample as well. V usage is TRBV19 and J usage is TRBJ1-2; 7 nucleotides align to TRBD1. Germline V gives CDR1 LNHDA, CDR2 SQIVND (reference sequence). This CDR3 spans 16 amino acids. The CDR3 sequence: CASSIWGTGEGYGYTF. For the CDR3, the DNA is TGTGCCAGTAGTATTTGGGGTACAGGGGAAGGCTATGGTTACACCTTC.

The chain joins TRBV7-8 to TRBJ2-1, with D perhaps matching TRBD2 (6 bases). Germline CDR1 SGHVS, CDR2 FQNEAQ. The CDR3 loop spans 15 amino acids. The V and J ends lost 5 bases and 1 base respectively, with 12 bases between them. The CDR3 sequence is CASSQREESYNEQFF. The CDR3, as DNA: TGTGCCAGCAGCCAAAGGGAGGAGTCCTACAATGAGCAGTTCTTC.

The chain employs TRBV13 and TRBJ2-2; possibly TRBD2 for D (5 bases). Trimming left V 3 bases short and J 0 bases short, with 8 bases between. The CDR3 runs 15 residues. The germline CDR1 and CDR2 sequences are PRHDT and FYEKMQ (reference sequence). CDR3 sequence reads: CASSFSGTNTGELFF. Here the CDR3 DNA reads TGTGCCAGCAGCTTCTCCGGGACGAACACCGGGGAGCTGTTTTTT. Looking up the rest from reference TRBV13 and TRBJ2-2 gives the full variable domain: AAGVIQSPRHLIKEKRETATLKCYPIPRHDTVYWYQQGPGQDPQFLISFYEKMQSDKGSIPDRFSAQQFSDYHSELNMSSLELGDSALYFCASSFSGTNTGELFFGEGSRLTVL.

The chain couples TRBV30 to TRBJ1-3; D is uncertain. The CDR3 has 15 amino acids. V lost 1 base, J lost 4 bases, and 14 bases lay in between. Germline values: CDR1 GTSNPN, CDR2 SVGIG (reference sequence). The CDR3 region is CAWSEGMSSGNTIYF. DNA for the CDR3: TGTGCCTGGAGTGAGGGTATGAGTTCCGGAAACACCATATATTTT.

The rearrangement uses TRBV9 and TRBJ2-7; D ambiguous. This CDR3 region has 12 residues. CDR1 is SGDLS and CDR2 is YYNGEE in the germline V gene. V was shortened by 4 bases and J by 3 bases, with 8 bases between the two germline ends. The CDR3 bases are TGTGCCAGCAGCCGCGACCGCTACGAGCAGTACTTC. Protein: CASSRDRYEQYF.

The chain recombines TRBV29-1 with TRBJ2-1; 8 bases line up with TRBD1. J gave up 7 bases and V 7 bases, and 12 bases lay outside the gene matches. CDR1 and CDR2 (germline): SQVTM, ANQGSEA. The CDR3 has 14 residues. CDR3 DNA sequence: TGCAGCGCCGAAGGGTGGACAGGGAGGAATGAGCAGTTCTTC. Translation gives CSAEGWTGRNEQFF.

In DNA form, the CDR3 reads TGTGCCAGCGGGGGAGGAATTGGACTGTTTTTT. Residues: CASGGGIGLFF. This chain links TRBV6-5 with TRBJ1-4; D perhaps matches TRBD1 (5 bases). This CDR3 region has 11 residues. V shed 8 bases and J shed 13 bases, with 14 bases lying between them. Germline values: CDR1 MNHEY, CDR2 SVGAGI.

The rearrangement joins TRBV5-1 to TRBJ1-2; D is perhaps TRBD1 (6 bases). CDR3 length: 13 amino acids. CDR1 and CDR2 (germline): SGHRS, YFSETQ. With 4 bases removed from V and 8 bases from J, the gap between germline ends came to 15 bases. The CDR3 spells CASSEETGGGYTF. CDR3 sequence (DNA): TGCGCCAGCAGCGAGGAGACAGGTGGAGGCTACACCTTC.

The rearrangement joins TRBV4-1 to TRBJ2-2; maybe TRBD2 (7 bases). Trimming took off 2 bases at V and 7 bases at J, with 23 bases between the two ends. The V gene's germline CDR1 is MGHRA and CDR2 YSYEKL. The length of the CDR3 is 18 residues. The CDR3 sequence: CASSQWGGGRMGVGELFF. CDR3 DNA sequence: TGCGCCAGCAGCCAATGGGGAGGGGGGCGCATGGGAGTCGGGGAGCTGTTTTTT.

This chain uses TRBV5-1 with TRBJ2-3; the match to TRBD2 covers 9 bases. The V gene's germline CDR1 is SGHRS and CDR2 YFSETQ. Germline trimming cut 4 bases from V and 3 bases from J; bases unmatched to any gene: 6. The CDR3 length is 15 residues. The CDR3 nucleotides read TGCGCCAGCAGCCAAGCGGGAGGTAGGACAGATACGCAGTATTTT. Protein sequence: CASSQAGGRTDTQYF.

The chain has TRBV11-3 and TRBJ2-1, with D tentatively TRBD1 (5 bases). The CDR3 extends over 14 amino acids. Germline lookup yields CDR1 SGHNT and CDR2 YENEEA. The germline V and J ends were trimmed by 0 bases and 8 bases, with 11 bases remaining between them. CDR3 amino acids: CASSLDQGGDEQFF. CDR3 DNA sequence: TGTGCCAGCAGCTTAGATCAGGGTGGGGATGAGCAGTTCTTC.

This sequence joins TRBV6-5 and TRBJ2-3; D is unclear. The ends were cut back, 5 bases at V and 3 bases at J, with 9 bases in the middle. Per the germline V gene, CDR1 is MNHEY and CDR2 is SVGAGI. CDR3 size: 13 residues. The CDR3 region has the DNA TGTGCCAGCAGTAATCCCCGGACAGATACGCAGTATTTT. Protein: CASSNPRTDTQYF.

The chain couples TRBV5-8 to TRBJ1-2; unclear D gene. The CDR3 totals 13 residues. The germline CDR1 and CDR2 sequences are SGHTS and YDEGEE. Trimming cost V 0 bases and J 5 bases, with 8 bases left between them. The CDR3 sequence: CASSLALGYGYTF. DNA of the CDR3: TGTGCCAGCAGCTTGGCTTTGGGGTATGGCTACACCTTC.

V usage is TRBV5-8 and J usage is TRBJ2-5, with 9 bases lining up with TRBD1. Germline V gene lookup returns CDR1 SGHTS and CDR2 YDEGEE. The CDR3 runs to 15 residues. J gave up 4 bases and V 2 bases, and 6 bases lay outside the gene matches. In DNA, the CDR3 is TGTGCCAGCAGCTTAGGGACAGGGTTCGGAGAGACCCAGTACTTC. It codes for CASSLGTGFGETQYF.

The genes are TRBV7-9 and TRBJ1-1; 7 nucleotides line up with TRBD1. V gave up 6 bases and J gave up 6 bases; unmatched junction bases: 10. This CDR3 contains 14 residues. Germline V CDR1 and CDR2: SEHNR, FQNEAQ (reference sequence). CDR3 sequence: CASSPTGDSPEAFF. CDR3 sequence (DNA): TGTGCCAGCAGTCCTACAGGGGACAGCCCTGAAGCTTTCTTT.

The chain carries TRBV19 and TRBJ2-5; D not resolved. This CDR3 has 12 amino acids. The germline V gene has CDR1 LNHDA and CDR2 SQIVND (reference sequence). Trimming took 3 bases from V and 4 from J, leaving 6 bases between them. The CDR3 nucleotides are TGTGCCAGTAGTATGGGCGGAGAGACCCAGTACTTC. Translated: CASSMGGETQYF.

The chain recombines TRBV7-9 with TRBJ2-5, with D perhaps matching TRBD1 (5 bases). CDR1 is SEHNR and CDR2 is FQNEAQ in the germline V gene (reference sequence). Trimming took off 1 base at V and 5 bases at J, with 14 bases between the two ends. There are 15 residues in the CDR3. This CDR3 reads CASSLGQGVRETQYF. CDR3 in DNA: TGTGCCAGCAGCTTAGGTCAGGGTGTCCGGGAGACCCAGTACTTC.

This clone was counted between two and nine times. The gene calls are TRBV11-2 and TRBJ1-2; D is unresolved. Looked up from germline, CDR1 is SGHAT and CDR2 is FQNNGV. This CDR3 is 13 amino acids long. V lost 3 bases and J lost 3, with 8 bases in between. In DNA, the CDR3 is TGTGCCAGCAGCTTTACATCGGACTATGGCTACACCTTC. Protein sequence: CASSFTSDYGYTF.

This rearrangement joins TRBV6-5 to TRBJ1-2; TRBD1 might be the D (5 bases). Per germline, CDR1 MNHEY and CDR2 SVGAGI. V gave up 6 bases and J gave up 3 bases, with 14 bases separating them. The CDR3 has 14 amino acids. CDR3 coding DNA: TGTGCCAGCAGGCCCAGGGCCTTAGACTATGGCTACACCTTC. This codes for CASRPRALDYGYTF.

The chain employs TRBV2 and TRBJ1-1; possibly TRBD1 for D (5 bases). The germline gives CDR1 SNHLY, CDR2 FYNNEI. CDR3 size: 14 residues. Deletions cut 3 bases from V and 4 bases from J, with 12 bases between. The CDR3 protein is CASSEPGRTTEAFF. CDR3 coding DNA: TGTGCCAGCAGTGAGCCGGGACGGACCACTGAAGCTTTCTTT.

This clone was observed a single time. The rearrangement joins TRBV10-3 to TRBJ2-1; TRBD2 matches 13 bases. Germline CDR1 reads ENHRY; CDR2 reads SYGVKD. The CDR3 length is 17 residues. The trim removed 5 bases at V and 0 bases at J, leaving 4 bases unmatched. The CDR3 spells CAISLGLAGISYNEQFF. The CDR3 DNA sequence: TGTGCCATCAGTCTGGGACTAGCGGGGATCTCCTACAATGAGCAGTTCTTC.

V and J are TRBV5-4 and TRBJ2-3, with TRBD1 matching over 7 bases. Germline V gives CDR1 SGHNT, CDR2 YYREEE (reference sequence). The CDR3 is made up of 14 amino acids. V lost 10 bases, J lost 1 base, and 9 bases stayed unmatched. DNA for the CDR3: TGTGCCGGACGACAGGGATCGGGCACAGATACGCAGTATTTT. This gives the protein CAGRQGSGTDTQYF.

V gene TRBV10-2 combines with J gene TRBJ1-6, with D tentatively TRBD1 (6 bases). The V end lost 3 bases, the J end lost 0 bases, and 21 bases lay between the germline ends. Germline lookup yields CDR1 WSHSY and CDR2 SAAADI. The CDR3 is 20 residues long. Here the CDR3 DNA reads TGCGCCAGCAGTGACCATTGGGGACACACTCTGAGCTCCTATAATTCACCCCTCCACTTT. It is translated as CASSDHWGHTLSSYNSPLHF.

This rearrangement joins TRBV30 to TRBJ1-1; a weak D match, TRBD1 (5 bases). This CDR3 is 11 amino acids long. Trimming pared 2 bases from V and 11 bases from J, leaving 12 bases between. The germline gives CDR1 GTSNPN, CDR2 SVGIG (reference sequence). The CDR3 reads CAWSFGGVAFF. The CDR3 bases are TGTGCCTGGAGTTTCGGGGGGGTGGCTTTCTTT.

This chain uses TRBV7-9 with TRBJ2-1, with 7 bases aligning to TRBD2. There are 15 residues in the CDR3. Germline CDR1 SEHNR, CDR2 FQNEAQ (reference sequence). V dropped 4 bases and J dropped 4; count of bases not matched to a gene: 7. CDR3 sequence reads: CASSSLAVPYNEQFF. CDR3 sequence (DNA): TGTGCCAGCAGCTCTCTAGCGGTTCCTTACAATGAGCAGTTCTTC.

CDR3 region: CASSLVGTSDNEQFF. The DNA for the CDR3 is TGTGCCAGCAGCTTAGTGGGGACTAGCGACAATGAGCAGTTCTTC. The J gene is TRBJ2-1, the V gene TRBV7-6; 10 bases map to TRBD2. The V and J ends lost 1 base and 5 bases, in that order; junction bases with no gene match: 2. This CDR3 region has 15 residues. Germline V gene sequence: CDR1 SGHVS, CDR2 FNYEAQ. The full variable domain, with the rest looked up from reference TRBV7-6 and TRBJ2-1, is GAGVSQSPRYKVTKRGQDVALRCDPISGHVSLYWYRQALGQGPEFLTYFNYEAQQDKSGLPNDRFSAERPEGSISTLTIQRTEQRDSAMYRCASSLVGTSDNEQFFGPGTRLTVL.

As concerns this clone: In the same sample, other DNA sequences code for this CDR3. V and J are TRBV5-1 and TRBJ1-1; tentatively, D is TRBD1 (5 bases). The germline gives CDR1 SGHRS, CDR2 YFSETQ. V was trimmed by 3 bases and J by 1 base, leaving 10 bases between them. The CDR3 extends over 14 amino acids. Here the CDR3 DNA reads TGCGCCAGCAGCTCCGGGACGGGGAACACTGAAGCTTTCTTT. Amino acid sequence: CASSSGTGNTEAFF.

This chain joins TRBV9 and TRBJ1-4; tentatively, D is TRBD1 (6 bases). Germline lookup yields CDR1 SGDLS and CDR2 YYNGEE. CDR3 length: 13 amino acids. Trimming left V 4 bases short and J 7 bases short, with 11 bases between. CDR3 sequence (DNA): TGTGCCAGCAGCAGGGGGGCAGGTGAAAAACTGTTTTTT. Translating gives CASSRGAGEKLFF.

The gene calls are TRBV29-1 and TRBJ1-5; D remains unclear. The CDR3 is 13 residues long. Looked up from germline, CDR1 is SQVTM and CDR2 is ANQGSEA. V lost 5 bases, J lost 7 bases, and 15 bases lay in between. CDR3 in DNA: TGCAGCGTTCGGGCGGGGTCCGGCCAGCCCCAGCATTTT. It encodes CSVRAGSGQPQHF.

This chain connects TRBV12-5 to TRBJ2-7, with a weak D call TRBD1 (6 bases). Trimming took off 2 bases at V and 1 base at J, with 15 bases between the two ends. This CDR3 is built from 16 residues. Germline assignment: CDR1 LGHNT and CDR2 FRNRAP. CDR3 residues: CASGLLSTGTSYEQYF. CDR3 DNA sequence: TGTGCTAGTGGTTTGCTTTCGACCGGGACATCCTACGAGCAGTACTTC.